The 21 T cell receptor beta chains reported below all come from one sample, sequenced in a study of CD8+ T cells in alopecia areata (dated by TCRdb to about 2018). The time point label, read with the paper, signifies: baseline before oral tofacitinib. Library creation used the immunoSEQ multiplex PCR assay. RNA was extracted from all samples and reverse transcribed into cDNA as template for TCR sequencing. Here the immuneACCESS table is served through TCRdb, limited to in-frame sequences with V and J called. Missing clones are a known gap in these copies; in checked studies unresolved V genes cover under half, and the rest lacks a known reason. The sample data list about 190,000 clones, and 59% of these were observed just once. Roughly 14% of the sample belongs to the ten largest clones. The sample consisted of CD4+ T cells sorted from blood, taken at week 0. These receptors all come from a human donor with alopecia areata.

V gene TRBV18 combines with J gene TRBJ1-1; D unresolved. V lost 2 bases and J 1 base, leaving 2 bases between the germline ends. CDR3 length: 12 amino acids. The germline V gene has CDR1 KGHSH and CDR2 LQKENI. This CDR3 is CASSPTNTEAFF. The CDR3 coding sequence is TGTGCCAGCTCACCAACGAACACTGAAGCTTTCTTT.

The chain uses TRBV30 and TRBJ1-6; D is unclear. Germline CDR1 and CDR2: GTSNPN and SVGIG (reference sequence). V lost 5 bases to trimming and J lost 4 bases, with 9 bases between them. The CDR3 loop spans 13 amino acids. CDR3 region: CAWEEWYNSPLHF. The CDR3 DNA sequence: TGTGCCTGGGAAGAATGGTATAATTCACCCCTCCACTTT.

This clone has only a few counts. The chain joins TRBV29-1 to TRBJ1-6; perhaps TRBD1 as D (6 bases). V lost 6 bases to trimming and J lost 9 bases, with 15 bases between them. In germline, CDR1 is SQVTM, CDR2 ANQGSEA. The CDR3 length is 13 residues. Here the CDR3 reads CSVRQAASSPLHF. CDR3 DNA sequence: TGCAGCGTCCGACAGGCGGCTAGTTCACCCCTCCACTTT.

This chain joins TRBV29-1 and TRBJ2-3; 10 nucleotides align to TRBD2. CDR1 and CDR2 (germline): SQVTM, ANQGSEA. The CDR3 contains 15 residues. Trimming at V came to 7 bases and at J to 3 bases, leaving 10 bases not matched to a gene. CDR3 bases: TGCAGCGCGGTCCCCAGCGGGGGGGTTACAGATACGCAGTATTTT. Translation: CSAVPSGGVTDTQYF.

The rearrangement uses TRBV30 and TRBJ1-2; the match to TRBD1 covers 8 bases. The CDR3 consists of 12 residues. Trimming removed 0 bases from V and 14 bases from J; junction bases left unmatched: 8. Germline V gene lookup returns CDR1 GTSNPN and CDR2 SVGIG (reference sequence). The CDR3 loop reads CAWSVGDRRRTF. In DNA form, the CDR3 reads TGTGCCTGGAGTGTAGGGGACAGGAGGAGAACCTTC.

V is TRBV23-1 and J is TRBJ1-4, with D perhaps matching TRBD1 (5 bases). TRBV23-1 is flagged as an ORF with uncertain function. V shed 4 bases and J shed 8 bases, with 17 bases lying between them. The CDR3 is made up of 15 amino acids. CDR3 loop: CASSRTRDCLEKLFF. As DNA, the CDR3 is TGCGCCAGCAGTCGAACTCGGGACTGCCTGGAAAAACTGTTTTTT.

The chain has TRBV6-5 and TRBJ2-1; a possible D gene is TRBD2 (6 bases). The germline V and J ends were trimmed by 6 bases and 7 bases, with 16 bases remaining between them. The V gene's germline CDR1 is MNHEY and CDR2 SVGAGI. The CDR3 covers 14 residues. The CDR3 DNA follows: TGTGCCAGCAGCAAACTAGCCGTGATTAATGAGCAGTTCTTC. This codes for CASSKLAVINEQFF.

The chain couples TRBV18 to TRBJ2-1; D gene uncertain. The V gene's germline CDR1 is KGHSH and CDR2 LQKENI. Deletions cut 1 base from V and 4 bases from J, with 5 bases between. The CDR3 has 13 amino acids. The CDR3 DNA reads as TGTGCCAGCTCACCACGGCAATACAATGAGCAGTTCTTC. Protein sequence: CASSPRQYNEQFF.

The V gene is TRBV5-5, the J gene TRBJ2-4; 12 bases are a match to TRBD2. Germline V CDR1 and CDR2: SGHKS, YYEKEE (reference sequence). V trimming: 0 bases; J trimming: 5 bases; junction bases outside the gene matches: 3. The CDR3 loop spans 16 amino acids. CDR3 sequence (DNA): TGTGCCAGCAGCTTGGGACTAGCGGGGGTGGAAAACATTCAGTACTTC. This gives the protein CASSLGLAGVENIQYF.

The V gene is TRBV4-2, the J gene TRBJ2-3; 10 bases fit TRBD2. V lost 0 bases and J lost 4; bases outside the gene matches: 7. Germline CDR1 reads LGHNA; CDR2 reads YNFKEQ. The CDR3 totals 17 residues. The CDR3 is CASSQDRLAGAPDTQYF. Here the CDR3 DNA reads TGTGCCAGCAGCCAAGACCGGCTAGCGGGGGCCCCAGATACGCAGTATTTT.

The chain uses TRBV18 and TRBJ1-1; 12 bases align to TRBD1. Germline V gene sequence: CDR1 KGHSH, CDR2 LQKENI. V trimming: 4 bases; J trimming: 5 bases; junction bases outside the gene matches: 20. There are 20 residues in the CDR3. Here the CDR3 reads CASSRGTGGGFGGRGTEAFF. As DNA, the CDR3 is TGTGCCAGCTCACGAGGGACAGGGGGCGGATTCGGAGGAAGAGGGACTGAAGCTTTCTTT.

This clone was picked up a small number of times. The chain has TRBV7-2 and TRBJ1-2; no clear D. This CDR3 is built from 13 residues. The V gene lost 5 bases and the J gene lost 2 bases, with 9 bases spanning the gap. The V gene's germline CDR1 is SGHTA and CDR2 FQGNSA. CDR3 residues: CASSPAANYGYTF. The CDR3 nucleotides are TGTGCCAGCAGCCCCGCCGCGAACTATGGCTACACCTTC.

The J gene is TRBJ2-5, the V gene TRBV7-2; 15 positions match TRBD2. J lost 0 bases, V lost 3 bases, and 2 bases had no gene match. The CDR3 is 17 amino acids. Germline values: CDR1 SGHTA, CDR2 FQGNSA. CDR3 loop: CASSLGLAGGYQETQYF. The CDR3 nucleotides read TGTGCCAGCAGCTTGGGACTAGCGGGGGGTTACCAAGAGACCCAGTACTTC. The entire variable domain, with the rest obtained from reference TRBV7-2 and TRBJ2-5, is as follows: GAGVSQSPSNKVTEKGKDVELRCDPISGHTALYWYRQSLGQGLEFLIYFQGNSAPDKSGLPSDRFSAERTGGSVSTLTIQRTQQEDSAVYLCASSLGLAGGYQETQYFGPGTRLLVL.

The chain links TRBV6-6 to TRBJ2-7, with 9 bases lining up with TRBD1. Germline values: CDR1 MNHNY, CDR2 SVGAGI (reference sequence). The CDR3 consists of 14 residues. The V segment lost 6 bases and the J segment 3 bases; nucleotides outside the gene matches: 6. CDR3 coding DNA: TGTGCCAGCAGACGACCGGGACAGGGCTACGAGCAGTACTTC. Translation: CASRRPGQGYEQYF.

The chain links TRBV29-1 to TRBJ1-2; D unresolved. The length of the CDR3 is 11 residues. From germline, CDR1 is SQVTM and CDR2 ANQGSEA. Trimming removed 7 bases from V and 8 bases from J, with 14 bases in between. In DNA, the CDR3 is TGCAGCGCCTCATTCCCTCGGGGCTACACCTTC. As protein: CSASFPRGYTF.

This clone was seen a few times. The chain employs TRBV23-1 and TRBJ1-6; no clear D gene. TRBV23-1 is an ORF for which the function is uncertain. The CDR3 loop spans 14 amino acids. V lost 4 bases to trimming and J lost 4 bases, with 8 bases between them. The CDR3 sequence: CASSRVIYNSPLHF. The DNA of the CDR3 is TGCGCCAGCAGTCGGGTGATTTATAATTCACCCCTCCACTTT.

Here the CDR3 DNA reads TGTGCCAGCAGCTTAACGCCGGGGAACACTGAAGCTTTCTTT. Encoded protein: CASSLTPGNTEAFF. The chain couples TRBV7-3 to TRBJ1-1; D not resolved. This CDR3 comprises 14 residues. With 0 bases removed from V and 1 base from J, the gap between germline ends came to 6 bases. The germline V gene encodes CDR1 SGHTA and CDR2 FQGTGA.

This clone was seen only a few times. The J gene is TRBJ2-7, the V gene TRBV5-6, with D possibly TRBD1 on 5 matching bases. V was cut by 5 bases and J by 1 base, with 16 bases left in between. CDR3 size: 15 residues. Germline loops: CDR1 SGHDT, CDR2 YYEEEE. The CDR3 DNA sequence: TGTGCCAGCAGGAGAACCTACCAGGGTTCCTACGAGCAGTACTTC. It specifies CASRRTYQGSYEQYF.

This clone was seen only a few times. The sample contains more than one DNA sequence encoding this CDR3. The chain carries TRBV29-1 and TRBJ2-7; TRBD1 agrees at 9 bases. This CDR3 has 12 residues. The ends lost 4 bases at V and 2 bases at J; junction bases unmatched: 0. Germline V gene lookup returns CDR1 SQVTM and CDR2 ANQGSEA. CDR3 protein: CSVGTGAYEQYF. The CDR3 DNA reads as TGCAGCGTTGGGACAGGGGCCTACGAGCAGTACTTC.

The chain links TRBV5-4 to TRBJ1-2, with D uncertain. This CDR3 is built from 14 residues. Germline V gene data show CDR1 as SGHNT and CDR2 as YYREEE (reference sequence). Trimming took 3 bases from V and 4 from J, leaving 13 bases between them. Here the CDR3 reads CASSWAGTPYGYTF. The CDR3 DNA follows: TGTGCCAGCAGCTGGGCAGGAACGCCCTATGGCTACACCTTC.

Points on this clone: A junction boundary mismatches the germline segment, possibly from a read error. V and J are TRBV7-7 and TRBJ2-3; tentatively, D is TRBD2 (5 bases). Germline CDR1 is SSHAT and CDR2 is FNYEAQ (reference sequence). This CDR3 is built from 15 residues. The CDR3 is CASSLSLAKTDTQYF. In DNA, the CDR3 is TGTGCTAGCAGCTTATCGCTAGCCAAAACAGATACGCAGTATTTT. The full variable domain, its missing parts supplied by reference TRBV7-7 and TRBJ2-3, is GAGVSQSPRYKVTKRGQDVTLRCDPISSHATLYWYQQALGQGPEFLTYFNYEAQPDKSGLPSDRFSAERPEGSISTLTIQRTEQRDSAMYRCASSLSLAKTDTQYFGPGTRLTVL.